The sequence of this T cell receptor beta chain was determined in a study of technical replicates of blood from a few donors. About this clone itself: At the DNA level, this CDR3 is encoded by other sequences in the same sample as well.

CDR1 and CDR2 from the germline V gene are LGHNA and YSLEER. The ends lost 3 bases at V and 1 base at J; junction bases unmatched: 5. The CDR3 spans 15 residues. TCRdb's copy holds only in-frame clones and misses some; the assay was immunoSEQ multiplex PCR. Of around 53,000 clones in the sample, about 86% are singletons; the top ten hold 5.6%. This receptor was taken from a human donor in good health. Some clones in this sample may be carry-over from other donors' samples. Material for sequencing was PBMCs. This chain connects TRBV4-3 to TRBJ2-7, with 8 positions matching TRBD1. The CDR3 DNA sequence: TGCGCCAGCAGCCAGGACGACAGGGGATCCTACGAGCAGTACTTC. It yields the protein CASSQDDRGSYEQYF.